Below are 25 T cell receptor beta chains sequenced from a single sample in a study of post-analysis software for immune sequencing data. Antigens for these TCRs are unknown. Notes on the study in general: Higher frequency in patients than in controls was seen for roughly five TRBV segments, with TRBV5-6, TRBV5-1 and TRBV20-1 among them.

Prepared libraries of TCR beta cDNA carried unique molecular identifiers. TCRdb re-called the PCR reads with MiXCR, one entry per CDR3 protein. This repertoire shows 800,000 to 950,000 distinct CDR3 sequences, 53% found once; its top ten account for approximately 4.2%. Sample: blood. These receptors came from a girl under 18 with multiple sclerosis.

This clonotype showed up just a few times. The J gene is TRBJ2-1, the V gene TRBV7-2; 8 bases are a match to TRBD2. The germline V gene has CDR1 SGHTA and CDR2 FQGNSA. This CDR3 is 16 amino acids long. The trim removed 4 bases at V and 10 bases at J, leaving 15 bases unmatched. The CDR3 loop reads CASSSGGVAGNGEQFF. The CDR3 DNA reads TGTGCCAGCAGCTCGGGGGGCGTAGCGGGAAATGGGGAGCAGTTCTTC.

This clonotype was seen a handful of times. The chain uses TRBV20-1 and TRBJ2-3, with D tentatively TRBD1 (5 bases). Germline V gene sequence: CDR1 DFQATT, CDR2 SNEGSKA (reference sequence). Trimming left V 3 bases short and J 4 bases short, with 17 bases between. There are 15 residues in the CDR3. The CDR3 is CSARSLQGSSDTQYF. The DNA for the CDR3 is TGCAGTGCTAGGAGCCTGCAGGGTAGTTCAGATACGCAGTATTTT.

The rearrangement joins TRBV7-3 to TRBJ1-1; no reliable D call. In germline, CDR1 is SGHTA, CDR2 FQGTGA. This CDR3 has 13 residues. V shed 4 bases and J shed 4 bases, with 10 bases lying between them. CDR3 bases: TGTGCCAGCAGCTATACACGATGCACTGAAGCTTTCTTT. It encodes CASSYTRCTEAFF. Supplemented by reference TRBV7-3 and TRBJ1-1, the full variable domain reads GAGVSQTPSNKVTEKGKYVELRCDPISGHTALYWYRQSLGQGPEFLIYFQGTGAADDSGLPNDRFFAVRPEGSVSTLKIQRTERGDSAVYLCASSYTRCTEAFFGQGTRLTVV.

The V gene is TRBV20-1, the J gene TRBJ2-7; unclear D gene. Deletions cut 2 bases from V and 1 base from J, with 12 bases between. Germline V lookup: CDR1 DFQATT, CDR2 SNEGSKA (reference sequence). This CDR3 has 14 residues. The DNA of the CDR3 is TGCAGTGCTAGACTCGCGGTCCAATCCTACGAGCAGTACTTC. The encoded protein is CSARLAVQSYEQYF.

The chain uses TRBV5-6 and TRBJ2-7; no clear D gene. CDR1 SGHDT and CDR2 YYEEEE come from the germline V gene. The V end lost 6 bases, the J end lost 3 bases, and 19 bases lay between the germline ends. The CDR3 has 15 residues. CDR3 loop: CASNFLRAPDYEQYF. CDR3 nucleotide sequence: TGTGCCAGCAACTTTCTGAGAGCCCCGGACTACGAGCAGTACTTC.

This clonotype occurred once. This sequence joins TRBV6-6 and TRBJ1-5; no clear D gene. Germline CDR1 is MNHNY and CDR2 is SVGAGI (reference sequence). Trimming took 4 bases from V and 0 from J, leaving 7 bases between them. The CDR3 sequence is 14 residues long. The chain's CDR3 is CASSSESSNQPQHF. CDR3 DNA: TGTGCCAGCAGTTCGGAAAGTAGCAATCAGCCCCAGCATTTT.

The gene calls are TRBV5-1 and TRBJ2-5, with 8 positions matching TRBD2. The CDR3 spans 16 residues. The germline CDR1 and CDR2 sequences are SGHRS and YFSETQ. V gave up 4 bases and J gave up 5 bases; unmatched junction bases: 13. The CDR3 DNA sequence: TGCGCCAGCAGCATAGGAGGCGCGGGAGGATCGGAGACCCAGTACTTC. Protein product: CASSIGGAGGSETQYF.

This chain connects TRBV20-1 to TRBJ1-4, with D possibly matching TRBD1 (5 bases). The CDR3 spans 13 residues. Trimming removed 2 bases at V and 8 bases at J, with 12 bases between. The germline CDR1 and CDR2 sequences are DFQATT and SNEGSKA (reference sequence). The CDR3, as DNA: TGCAGTGCTAGATACGGGTGGGACGAAAAACTGTTTTTT. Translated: CSARYGWDEKLFF.

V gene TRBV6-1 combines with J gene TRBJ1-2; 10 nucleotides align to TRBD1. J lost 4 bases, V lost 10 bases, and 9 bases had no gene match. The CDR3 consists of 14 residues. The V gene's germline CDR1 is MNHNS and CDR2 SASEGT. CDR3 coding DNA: TGTGCCAACAGCAAGACAGGGGGCGTCTATGGCTACACCTTC. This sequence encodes CANSKTGGVYGYTF.

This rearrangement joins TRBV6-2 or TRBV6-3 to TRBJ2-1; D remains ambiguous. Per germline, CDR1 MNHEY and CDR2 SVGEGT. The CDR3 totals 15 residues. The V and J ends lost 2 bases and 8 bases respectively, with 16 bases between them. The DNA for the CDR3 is TGTGCCAGCAGTTACGCCCTAGGAGCTTTCCATGAGCAGTTCTTC. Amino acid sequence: CASSYALGAFHEQFF.

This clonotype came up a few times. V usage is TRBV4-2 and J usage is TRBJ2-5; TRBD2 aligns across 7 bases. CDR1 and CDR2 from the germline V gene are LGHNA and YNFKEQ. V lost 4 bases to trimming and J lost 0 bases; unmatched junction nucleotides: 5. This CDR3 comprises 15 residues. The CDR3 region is CASSPGGIYQETQYF. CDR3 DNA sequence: TGTGCCAGCAGCCCCGGGGGGATTTACCAAGAGACCCAGTACTTC.

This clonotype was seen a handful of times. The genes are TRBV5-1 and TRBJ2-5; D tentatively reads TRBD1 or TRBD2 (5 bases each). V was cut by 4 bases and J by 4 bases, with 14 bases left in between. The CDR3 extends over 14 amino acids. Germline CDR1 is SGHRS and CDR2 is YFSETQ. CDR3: CASSGGLVGETQYF. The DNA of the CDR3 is TGCGCCAGCAGCGGGGGTTTGGTTGGAGAGACCCAGTACTTC.

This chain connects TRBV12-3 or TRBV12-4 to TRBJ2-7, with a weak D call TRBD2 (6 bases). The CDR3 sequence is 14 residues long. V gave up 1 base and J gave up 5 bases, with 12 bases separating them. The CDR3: CASSLGAGGDEQYF. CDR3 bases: TGTGCCAGCAGTTTAGGGGCGGGCGGGGACGAGCAGTACTTC.

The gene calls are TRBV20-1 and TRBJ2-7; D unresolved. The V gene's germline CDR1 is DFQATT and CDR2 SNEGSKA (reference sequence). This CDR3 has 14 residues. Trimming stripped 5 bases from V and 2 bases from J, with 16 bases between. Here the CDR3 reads CSAALRDAPYEQYF. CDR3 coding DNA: TGCAGTGCTGCCCTTCGCGATGCACCCTACGAGCAGTACTTC.

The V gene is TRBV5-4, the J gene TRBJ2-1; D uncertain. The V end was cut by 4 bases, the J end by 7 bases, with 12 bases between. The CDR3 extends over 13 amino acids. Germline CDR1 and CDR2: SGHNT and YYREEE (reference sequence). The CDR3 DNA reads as TGTGCCAGCAGCCAACCCCTAGGGAATGAGCAGTTCTTC. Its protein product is CASSQPLGNEQFF.

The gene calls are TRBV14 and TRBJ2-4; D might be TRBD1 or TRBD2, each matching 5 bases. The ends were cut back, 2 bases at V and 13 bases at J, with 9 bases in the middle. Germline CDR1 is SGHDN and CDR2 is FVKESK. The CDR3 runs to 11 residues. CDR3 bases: TGTGCCAGCAGCCAATTGGGGGTCCAGTACTTC. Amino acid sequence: CASSQLGVQYF.

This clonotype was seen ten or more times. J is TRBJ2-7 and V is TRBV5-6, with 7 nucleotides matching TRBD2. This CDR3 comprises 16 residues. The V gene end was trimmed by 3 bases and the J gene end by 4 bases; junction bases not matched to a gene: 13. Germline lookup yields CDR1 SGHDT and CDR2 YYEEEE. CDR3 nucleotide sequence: TGTGCCAGCAGCTCTGTTCCGGGCGGGAGAGCTTACGAGCAGTACTTC. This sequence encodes CASSSVPGGRAYEQYF.

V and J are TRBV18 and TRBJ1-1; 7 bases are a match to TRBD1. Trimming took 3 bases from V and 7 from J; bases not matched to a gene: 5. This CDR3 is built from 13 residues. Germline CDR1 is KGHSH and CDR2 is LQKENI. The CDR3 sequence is CASSPGTVLEAFF. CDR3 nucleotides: TGTGCCAGCTCACCTGGGACAGTTCTTGAAGCTTTCTTT.

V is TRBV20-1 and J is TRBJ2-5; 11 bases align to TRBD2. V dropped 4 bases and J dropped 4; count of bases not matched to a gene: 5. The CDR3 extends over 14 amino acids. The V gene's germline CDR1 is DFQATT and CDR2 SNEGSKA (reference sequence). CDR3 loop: CSAKLAGGTETQYF. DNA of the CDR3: TGCAGTGCTAAATTAGCGGGGGGGACAGAGACCCAGTACTTC.

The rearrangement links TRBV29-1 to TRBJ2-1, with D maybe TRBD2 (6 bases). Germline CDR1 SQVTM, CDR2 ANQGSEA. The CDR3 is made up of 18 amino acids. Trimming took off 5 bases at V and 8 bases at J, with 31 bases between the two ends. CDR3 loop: CSVTSMGWTNFSRDEQFF. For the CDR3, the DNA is TGCAGCGTTACTTCTATGGGATGGACTAATTTTTCTCGTGATGAGCAGTTCTTC.

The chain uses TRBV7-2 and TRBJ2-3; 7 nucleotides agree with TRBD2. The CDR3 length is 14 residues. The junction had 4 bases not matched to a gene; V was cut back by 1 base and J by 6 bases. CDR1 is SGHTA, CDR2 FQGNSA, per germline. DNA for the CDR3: TGTGCCAGCAGCTTAGTTGCGGGGGAGGATACGCAGTATTTT. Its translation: CASSLVAGEDTQYF.

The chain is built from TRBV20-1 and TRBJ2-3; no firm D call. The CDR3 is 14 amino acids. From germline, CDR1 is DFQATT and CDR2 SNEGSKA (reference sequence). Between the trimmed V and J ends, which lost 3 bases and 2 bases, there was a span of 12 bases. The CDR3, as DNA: TGCAGTGCTAGTATAGATGGATCCACAGATACGCAGTATTTT. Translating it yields CSASIDGSTDTQYF.

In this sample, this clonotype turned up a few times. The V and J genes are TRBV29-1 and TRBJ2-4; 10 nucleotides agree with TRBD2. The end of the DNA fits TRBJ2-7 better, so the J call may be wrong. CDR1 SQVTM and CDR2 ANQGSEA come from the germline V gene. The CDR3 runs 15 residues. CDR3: CSVATEGAGGGEQYF. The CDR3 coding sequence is TGCAGCGTTGCAACAGAGGGAGCGGGAGGGGGCGAGCAGTACTTC.

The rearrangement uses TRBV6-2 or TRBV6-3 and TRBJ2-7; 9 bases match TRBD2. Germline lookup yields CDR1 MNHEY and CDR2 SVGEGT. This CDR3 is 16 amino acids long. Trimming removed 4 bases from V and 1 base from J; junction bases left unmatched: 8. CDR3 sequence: CASSSASLAGSYEQYF. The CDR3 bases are TGTGCCAGCAGTTCTGCGTCACTAGCGGGTTCCTACGAGCAGTACTTC.

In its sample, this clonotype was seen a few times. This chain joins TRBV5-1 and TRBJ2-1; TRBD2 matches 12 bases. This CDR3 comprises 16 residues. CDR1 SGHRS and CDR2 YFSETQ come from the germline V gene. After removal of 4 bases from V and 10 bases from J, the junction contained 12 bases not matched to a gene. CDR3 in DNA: TGCGCCAGCAGCCCCCTGCAGACTAGCGGGAGCGGAGAGCAGTTCTTC. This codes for CASSPLQTSGSGEQFF.